The T cell receptor beta chain described here comes from a study of identical twins. In TCRdb, the 5' RACE reads were re-called with MiXCR into one record per CDR3 protein. The data contain about 790,000 distinct CDR3 sequences, around a sixth of them singletons. The V and J ends lost 2 bases and 6 bases, in that order; junction bases with no gene match: 6. Germline CDR1 and CDR2: WSHSY and SAAADI. The CDR3 runs 14 residues. Every one of the donors was a healthy Caucasian. This clonotype was counted between two and nine times. These data were likewise used in another study, on T cells expressing NK-cell markers. That paper states: It was sorted CD3+CD56-NKG2C+, CD3+CD56+NKG2C- and CD3+CD56+NKG2C+ T cells that provided the TCR beta repertoires. One of eight sequenced donors was HCMV-seronegative; the other seven were seropositive. The study found dominant NKG2C+ clonotypes at about 1.0-7.5% of CD8+ T cells in about six donors.

V gene TRBV10-2 combines with J gene TRBJ1-2; TRBD1 matches 7 bases. The sample comprised PBMCs. The sequence came from a woman between 18 and 29 years old in good health. CDR3 nucleotide sequence: TGCGCCAGCAGTGAGGGGAGGGGGCTTAATGGCTACACCTTC. It is translated as CASSEGRGLNGYTF.